This T cell receptor (beta chain) derives from a study of molecular identifiers for immune sequencing clone quantification (dated by TCRdb to the late 2010s). With respect to the entire study: For a replicate experiment, RNA from approximately 20,000 or 100,000 naive CD8 T cells was divided into five aliquots, and four of the five aliquots were sequenced. This methods study used CD8 T cells to benchmark TCR RNA copy counting and molecular-identifier clustering-based TCR repertoire sequencing (MIDCIRS). Overall study outcomes, separate from this receptor: Identical TCR molecules sharing a barcode could cause highly expanded clone sizes to be underestimated. Without barcode sub-clustering, chimeric consensus sequences inflated TCR diversity; chimeras reached as high as 47%. Naive libraries contained spiked-in Jurkat TCR RNA (approximately 10 copies' worth), which is not part of the donor repertoire. In CMV-specific effector cells, clones with more than 20 RNA copies accounted for over 97% of molecules, whereas in naive cells such clones accounted for under 1%. A single cell's worth of spiked-in Jurkat TCR RNA was reported detectable even among 850,000 to 1,000,000 naive CD8 T cells. Approximately 3 recovered TCR RNA copies per cell were obtained by modeling, versus about 9 by digital PCR, implying a capture efficiency of 25% to 30%.

The junction carries 11 bases between V and J, which are trimmed by 1 base and 10 bases respectively. There are 12 amino acids in the CDR3, from cysteine to phenylalanine inclusive. Just CDR3 DNA is preserved here, 36 bases in frame from base 1. Reading the germline V gene (reference sequence) gives CDR1 SEHNR and CDR2 FQNEAQ. Of note for this clonotype: Its binding antigen is unknown. No much larger clone is present one base from it, and per-base qualities are unavailable.

Libraries of naive CD8 T cells were generated from roughly 21,000 to 960,000 sorted cells, with 10%, 30% or 50% of the purified RNA used. Naive CD8 T cells, defined as CD8+CD4-CCR7+CD45RA+, were FACS-sorted into RLT Plus buffer on a BD FACSAria II. Roughly 10 TCR copies' worth of Jurkat RNA were spiked into roughly 20,000-1,000,000 naive CD8 T cell samples to test detection sensitivity. CD8 T cells were enriched using RosetteSep CD8+ T Cell Enrichment Cocktail and Ficoll-Paque, and the enriched cells then underwent ACK red cell lysis. The library relied on PCR. TCRdb records Illumina HiSeq 4000 as the sequencer. Bulk TCR libraries were prepared as previously described, using TCR primers listed in Table S5. Purification of total RNA was performed with the Qiagen AllPrep DNA/RNA kit. Before any analysis, reads coming from multiple sequencing runs of the same library were combined into one pool. The study's processing was this. Reads were retained only if their TCR constant sequence matched exactly, and those retained reads were trimmed to 150 nt and grouped according to their 12-nt molecular barcodes. Reads in each barcode group were sub-clustered using a 15% Levenshtein threshold, and a quality-weighted consensus sequence was built for each RNA molecule. Non-functional sequences were discarded, and so were lower-count sequences lying one edit away from another sequence. Barcode sub-clusters with fewer than 20% of the maximum read count were removed, based on fitting two negative binomial distributions. TCRdb reran the public reads through fastp at Q25 and MiXCR, keeping productive beta chains. CDR3 protein sequences are deduplicated, and each keeps its most common genes and DNA. These V and J calls originate from TCRdb's pipeline instead of the authors' own analysis. The sample table holds some 650,000 distinct CDR3 sequences, of which 15% to 20% were seen once. 0.75% to 0.95% of the sample is in the top ten clones.

Recombination connected TRBV7-9 to TRBJ2-7, with a weak D call of TRBD1 (6 bases match). This receptor was obtained from a human donor in good health. Some libraries in this study had Jurkat cell RNA spiked in. The material sequenced was naive CD8+ T cells from blood, with Jurkat cell RNA spiked in. The cell subset or site label of this sample denotes: FACS-sorted CD8+CD4-CCR7+CD45RA+ naive T cells. The CDR3 region reads CASSLDRAGQYF. The nucleotide sequence is TGTGCCAGCAGCTTAGACAGGGCTGGCCAGTACTTC.